A single sample gave rise to the 9 T cell receptor beta chains below, sequenced in a study of blood T cell repertoires in COVID-19. The method was immunoSEQ multiplex PCR; TCRdb's version includes in-frame clones alone and lacks a portion of them. Here the sample spans around 350,000 clones, 85% to 90% being singletons. Sequenced sample: peripheral blood. These receptors all stem from a human donor in a cohort sampled during active COVID-19.

The V and J genes are TRBV7-8 and TRBJ1-2; 8 bases map to TRBD1. Germline assignment: CDR1 SGHVS and CDR2 FQNEAQ. With V trimmed by 7 bases and J by 5 bases, 9 bases remained unmatched. The CDR3 covers 14 residues. CDR3 in amino acids: CASTDREVPYGYTF. For the CDR3, the DNA is TGTGCCAGCACGGACAGGGAAGTTCCATATGGCTACACCTTC.

For this clone: Relative to the germline gene, one junction end is altered; a read error may explain this. The J gene is TRBJ1-1, the V gene TRBV6-1; 7 bases line up with TRBD1. This CDR3 is 10 amino acids long. Looked up from germline, CDR1 is MNHNS and CDR2 is SASEGT. CDR3 sequence (DNA): TGTGCCAGCAGTGAAAGGGACAGTGACTTT. Its protein product is CASSERDSDF.

V gene TRBV6-5 combines with J gene TRBJ2-7; TRBD1 is a possible D gene (6 bases). The CDR3 extends over 13 amino acids. Germline CDR1 and CDR2: MNHEY and SVGAGI. Trimming stripped 7 bases from V and 9 bases from J, with 19 bases between. The CDR3 region is CASKSQGPPGQYF. The CDR3 DNA reads as TGTGCCAGCAAGTCCCAGGGGCCTCCGGGGCAGTACTTC.

This clone has a single count. The chain carries TRBV30 and TRBJ1-5; possibly TRBD1 for D (6 bases). Germline V gene sequence: CDR1 GTSNPN, CDR2 SVGIG (reference sequence). Trimming pared 1 base from V and 5 bases from J, leaving 9 bases between. The CDR3 sequence is 13 residues long. The CDR3 DNA follows: TGTGCCTGGAGTGAGGGGGGGGATCAGCCCCAGCATTTT. It encodes CAWSEGGDQPQHF.

The J gene is TRBJ2-7, the V gene TRBV19, with 9 bases that match TRBD2. V was pared by 8 bases and J by 5 bases, with 10 bases of the junction left unmatched. Germline V gives CDR1 LNHDA, CDR2 SQIVND (reference sequence). This CDR3 contains 14 residues. The CDR3 DNA follows: TGTGCCAGTGGTTTAGCGGGAGATCTCGACGAGCAGTACTTC. This translates into CASGLAGDLDEQYF.

The rearrangement links TRBV3-1 (or the pseudogene TRBV3-2) to TRBJ2-1, with TRBD1 as a possible D gene (7 bases). The germline gives CDR1 LGHDT, CDR2 YNNKEL (reference sequence). The CDR3 spans 14 residues. Trimming took off 3 bases at V and 4 bases at J, with 10 bases between the two ends. This CDR3 reads CASSQRDRYNEQFF. The CDR3 nucleotides are TGTGCCAGCAGCCAGCGGGACAGATACAATGAGCAGTTCTTC.

The rearrangement uses TRBV28 and TRBJ1-4; tentatively, D is TRBD1 (6 bases). Germline V gene lookup returns CDR1 MDHEN and CDR2 SYDVKM. Trimming removed 6 bases at V and 8 bases at J, with 13 bases between. The CDR3 contains 13 residues. CDR3 DNA: TGTGCCAGCAGCAGGGACAAAGAGGAAAAACTGTTTTTT. Its translation: CASSRDKEEKLFF.

The rearrangement uses TRBV28 and TRBJ1-2, with a tentative D call TRBD1 (5 bases). V was clipped by 5 bases and J by 6 bases, with 13 bases between them. The germline V gene has CDR1 MDHEN and CDR2 SYDVKM. The CDR3 totals 13 residues. The CDR3 sequence: CASSIKGNDGYTF. DNA for the CDR3: TGTGCCAGCAGTATAAAGGGGAACGATGGCTACACCTTC.

The V gene is TRBV11-3, the J gene TRBJ2-7; no firm D call. Germline V lookup: CDR1 SGHNT, CDR2 YENEEA. V lost 1 base and J lost 0, with 10 bases in between. The CDR3 is 15 residues long. The chain's CDR3 is CASSLGAGNSYEQYF. The CDR3 nucleotides are TGTGCCAGCAGCTTAGGGGCAGGAAACTCCTACGAGCAGTACTTC.